This record covers a single TCR beta chain. A single count supports this clone. Its antigen is unknown. No much larger clone is present one base from it, and per-base qualities are unavailable. The CDR3 holds 13 amino acids from the cysteine to the phenylalanine. The entry retains the CDR3 DNA only, 39 bases that are in frame from base 1. CDR1 MDHEN and CDR2 SYDVKM were looked up in the germline V gene. Trimming removed 8 bases from V and 5 bases from J, leaving 10 bases between the germline ends. The data are from a study of T cells in localized non-small cell lung cancer (TCRdb year 2020). Broadly, across the study: T cell repertoires of hundreds of early-stage NSCLC patients were analyzed, with tumors being compared against uninvolved tumor-adjacent lungs. The mean age of the NSCLC patients was around 67 years, with 120 to 150 men and approximately 100 women. The cohort comprised roughly 230 treatment-naïve NSCLC patients with resected, localized lung tumors.

TCR beta CDR3 regions were sequenced from DNA using the immunoSEQ Assay. Concerning the study's data processing: To compute T cell density, TCR beta template counts were normalized to usable DNA, which was estimated by amplifying housekeeping genes. The preseqR package was used to estimate richness by extrapolating to 400,000 templates for PBMC samples and to 120,000 templates for tissue samples. Clonality was defined as one minus Pielou's evenness. To identify tissue-enriched TCRs, differential abundance testing was run on productive amino-acid clonotypes with a minimum total count of 5 and an alpha of 0.1. Repertoire overlap between compartments was quantified with the Jaccard Index and Morisita Overlap Index. GLIPH clustered TCR beta CDR3s with public tetramer-defined viral CDR3s; viral motifs required at least three viral sequences plus V-gene enrichment. The source is immuneACCESS, and TCRdb retained only in-frame sequences with V and J called. Part of the clones is not carried over; for the studies checked, unresolved V genes explain less than half of this, and the remainder is unexplained. The D gene and trimming were derived from the DNA, and the V and J assignments and clone size from that table. For this sample there are about 26,000 clones; around nine tenths appear just once. Together, the top ten hold over 12% of the sample.

At diagnosis, tumor, uninvolved tumor-adjacent lung and peripheral blood were collected and then preserved as a mix of FFPE and fresh-frozen material. For TCR repertoire profiling, the blood samples were analyzed as peripheral blood mononuclear cells. Here is what the overall study found, with its caveats: Longer overall survival was associated with higher T cell density in blood, whereas shorter survival was associated with higher clonality in adjacent lung. A median of approximately 53 of the top 100 tumor clones turned up in the paired uninvolved adjacent lung, and some 28 of those clones also ranked among the top 100 of that same adjacent lung. Since the design was exploratory, TCR variables were selected using unadjusted p-values with no false-discovery rate correction. Uninvolved tumor-adjacent lung showed the highest T cell clonality, higher than tumor, which suggests more focused antigenic responses in the adjacent lung. Multi-region tumor sequencing was not performed, so intratumor heterogeneity could not be excluded.

Here the chain combines TRBV28 and TRBJ1-6, and TRBD1 may be the D gene, going by 5 matching bases. Here the sequenced sample was peripheral blood, taken before any cancer treatment. This TCR came from a female donor over 55 with stage II squamous cell lung carcinoma. The DNA sequence is given as TGTGCCAGCTGGGACCGAAATAATTCACCCCTCCACTTT. This sequence encodes CASWDRNNSPLHF.